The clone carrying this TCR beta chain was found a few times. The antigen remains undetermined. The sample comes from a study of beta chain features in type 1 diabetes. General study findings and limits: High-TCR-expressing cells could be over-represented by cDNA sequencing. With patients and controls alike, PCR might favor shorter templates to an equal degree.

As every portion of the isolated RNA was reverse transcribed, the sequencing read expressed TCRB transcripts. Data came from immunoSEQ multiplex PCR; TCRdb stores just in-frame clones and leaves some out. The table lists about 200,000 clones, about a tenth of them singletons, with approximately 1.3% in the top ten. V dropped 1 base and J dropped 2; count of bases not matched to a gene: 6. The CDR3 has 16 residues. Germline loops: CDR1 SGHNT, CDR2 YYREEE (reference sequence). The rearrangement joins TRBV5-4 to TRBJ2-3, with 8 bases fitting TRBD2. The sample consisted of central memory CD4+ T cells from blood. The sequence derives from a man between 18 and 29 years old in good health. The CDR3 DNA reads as TGTGCCAGCAGCTTGATGTCTAGCGGGCTCACAGATACGCAGTATTTT. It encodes CASSLMSSGLTDTQYF.